Below are 31 T cell receptor beta chains sequenced from a single sample in a study of shared clonotypes between healthy human individuals. The assay was immunoSEQ multiplex PCR, and TCRdb's table has in-frame clones only and misses some. This table has 450,000 to 500,000 clones, more than 75% appearing once. Sequencing was carried out using PBMCs. These TCRs come from a woman aged 40-49 years in good health. Some clones in this sample may be carry-over from other donors' samples.

This rearrangement joins TRBV4-1 to TRBJ2-7; TRBD2 agrees at 8 bases. The length of the CDR3 is 16 residues. With 1 base clipped from V and 7 bases from J, the junction kept 12 bases outside the gene matches. Germline V CDR1 and CDR2: MGHRA, YSYEKL. The CDR3 nucleotides are TGCGCCAGCAGCCAAGGGAGAATAGCGGGGCTCGTGGAGCAGTACTTC. Translating it yields CASSQGRIAGLVEQYF.

The genes are TRBV6-5 and TRBJ1-6; a weak D match, TRBD1 (6 bases). The CDR3 has 14 amino acids. Germline assignment: CDR1 MNHEY and CDR2 SVGAGI. V shed 5 bases and J shed 10 bases, with 15 bases lying between them. CDR3 in DNA: TGTGCCAGCAGTCTCCGGACAAGGGGGTCACCCCTCCACTTT. It translates to CASSLRTRGSPLHF.

This sequence joins TRBV11-2 and TRBJ2-7, with 9 bases that match TRBD1. The CDR3 covers 14 residues. Germline CDR1 and CDR2: SGHAT and FQNNGV. Trimming removed 3 bases from V and 5 bases from J; junction bases left unmatched: 5. DNA of the CDR3: TGTGCCAGCAGCTTCCGGGACAGGGACGACGAGCAGTACTTC. Encoded protein: CASSFRDRDDEQYF. The variable domain in full, completed from reference TRBV11-2 and TRBJ2-7, reads EAGVAQSPRYKIIEKRQSVAFWCNPISGHATLYWYQQILGQGPKLLIQFQNNGVVDDSQLPKDRFSAERLKGVDSTLKIQPAKLEDSAVYLCASSFRDRDDEQYFGPGTRLTVT.

This clone was counted once. The CDR3 DNA follows: TGCAGCGGAGACGGACTAGCGGGAGGCCACAAGTACTTC. It specifies CSGDGLAGGHKYF. This chain uses TRBV29-1 with TRBJ2-5, with 14 bases identical to TRBD2. The CDR3 loop spans 13 amino acids. J lost 12 bases, V lost 7 bases, and 10 bases had no gene match. Germline V lookup: CDR1 SQVTM, CDR2 ANQGSEA. The full variable domain, in which reference TRBV29-1 and TRBJ2-5 provide the parts outside the CDR3, is SAVISQKPSRDICQRGTSLTIQCQVDSQVTMMFWYRQQPGQSLTLIATANQGSEATYESGFVIDKFPISRPNLTFSTLTVSNMSPEDSSIYLCSGDGLAGGHKYFGPGTRLLVL.

CDR3 DNA: TGTGCCAGCAGTTCGGGGACTAGCGGGAGGATTGATACGCAGTATTTT. Translation: CASSSGTSGRIDTQYF. V usage is TRBV27 and J usage is TRBJ2-3; 15 bases are shared with TRBD2. The CDR3 runs to 16 residues. The junction had 5 bases not matched to a gene; V was cut back by 4 bases and J by 6 bases. Germline V gene lookup returns CDR1 MNHEY and CDR2 SMNVEV (reference sequence).

The V gene is TRBV7-2, the J gene TRBJ2-7, with D perhaps TRBD1 (6 bases). The CDR3 has 15 residues. With 5 bases removed from V and 2 bases from J, the gap between germline ends came to 16 bases. In germline, CDR1 is SGHTA, CDR2 FQGNSA. The CDR3 protein is CASSVSGTRTYEQYF. CDR3 coding DNA: TGTGCCAGCAGCGTCTCCGGGACACGAACCTACGAGCAGTACTTC.

This clone was counted a single time. The chain couples TRBV7-3 to TRBJ2-2; D not resolved. CDR3 size: 13 residues. V was cut by 4 bases and J by 7 bases, with 10 bases left in between. From germline, CDR1 is SGHTA and CDR2 FQGTGA. CDR3 sequence: CASSSPWGGELFF. The CDR3 DNA follows: TGTGCCAGCAGCTCACCTTGGGGCGGGGAGCTGTTTTTT.

The chain couples TRBV5-8 to TRBJ1-3, with 8 bases identical to TRBD1. CDR1 and CDR2 (germline): SGHTS, YDEGEE. The CDR3 sequence is 13 residues long. V shed 4 bases and J 3 bases; nucleotides not matched to a gene: 0. The CDR3, as DNA: TGTGCCAGCAGCGGACAGGGTGGAAACACCATATATTTT. This translates into CASSGQGGNTIYF.

This clone was observed a few times. The chain links TRBV4-1 to TRBJ2-1, with TRBD2 as a possible D gene (6 bases). CDR1 and CDR2 (germline): MGHRA, YSYEKL. The CDR3 sequence is 13 residues long. Trimming stripped 2 bases from V and 9 bases from J, with 11 bases between. The CDR3 DNA reads TGCGCCAGCAGCCAAATTGCGGGAAGTGAGCAGTTCTTC. This sequence encodes CASSQIAGSEQFF.

This clone has a handful of counts. CDR3 DNA sequence: TGTGCCAGTAGGCACCGGGACAGGGACAATCAGCCCCAGCATTTT. It encodes CASRHRDRDNQPQHF. This chain uses TRBV19 with TRBJ1-5; 9 positions match TRBD1. This CDR3 has 15 residues. Germline V gene sequence: CDR1 LNHDA, CDR2 SQIVND (reference sequence). The trim removed 6 bases at V and 3 bases at J, leaving 6 bases unmatched.

The chain recombines TRBV5-4 with TRBJ2-1; no clear D. This CDR3 comprises 13 residues. The ends were cut back, 0 bases at V and 0 bases at J, with 1 base in the middle. CDR1 and CDR2 from the germline V gene are SGHNT and YYREEE (reference sequence). The CDR3 bases are TGTGCCAGCAGCTTGGCCTCCTACAATGAGCAGTTCTTC. Encoded protein: CASSLASYNEQFF.

This CDR3 reads CASSYSGMDHMGFF. CDR3 DNA: TGTGCCAGCAGCTATAGCGGGATGGATCATATGGGGTTCTTC. The chain links TRBV7-9 to TRBJ2-1; TRBD2 agrees at 8 bases. Germline V lookup: CDR1 SEHNR, CDR2 FQNEAQ (reference sequence). V trimming: 4 bases; J trimming: 15 bases; junction bases outside the gene matches: 14. The CDR3 extends over 14 amino acids.

The chain employs TRBV29-1 and TRBJ1-4, with TRBD1 identical over 10 bases. CDR1 and CDR2 from the germline V gene are SQVTM and ANQGSEA. Trimming cost V 2 bases and J 2 bases; bases outside gene matches: 5. This CDR3 is built from 16 residues. The CDR3 here is CSVEPRTGGTNEKLFF. The CDR3 DNA follows: TGCAGCGTTGAACCTCGGACAGGGGGTACTAATGAAAAACTGTTTTTT.

Concerning this clone itself: A much larger clonotype is one base distant, so this may be a read error. The V call is TRBV30, the J call TRBJ2-3; D is unresolved. Germline V gene sequence: CDR1 GTSNPN, CDR2 SVGIG (reference sequence). The CDR3 is made up of 12 amino acids. V was trimmed by 3 bases and J by 0 bases, leaving 4 bases between them. CDR3 in amino acids: CAWRGSTDTQYF. Here the CDR3 DNA reads TGTGCCTGGAGAGGGAGCACAGATACGCAGTATTTT. The variable domain in full, with the rest retrieved from reference TRBV30 and TRBJ2-3, is SQTIHQWPATLVQPVGSPLSLECTVEGTSNPNLYWYRQAAGRGLQLLFYSVGIGQISSEVPQNLSASRPQDRQFILSSKKLLLSDSGFYLCAWRGSTDTQYFGPGTRLTVL.

J is TRBJ2-1 and V is TRBV5-1, with a weak D call TRBD2 (6 bases). V gave up 0 bases and J gave up 4 bases, with 11 bases separating them. CDR1 is SGHRS, CDR2 YFSETQ, per germline. CDR3 length: 15 amino acids. As DNA, the CDR3 is TGCGCCAGCAGCTTGGGCGGGACTCCTTACAATGAGCAGTTCTTC. It encodes CASSLGGTPYNEQFF. Drawing the rest from reference TRBV5-1 and TRBJ2-1, the complete variable domain is KAGVTQTPRYLIKTRGQQVTLSCSPISGHRSVSWYQQTPGQGLQFLFEYFSETQRNKGNFPGRFSGRQFSNSRSEMNVSTLELGDSALYLCASSLGGTPYNEQFFGPGTRLTVL.

This chain uses TRBV15 with TRBJ1-2; 10 bases line up with TRBD1. There are 15 residues in the CDR3. With V trimmed by 1 base and J by 8 bases, 7 bases remained unmatched. Germline values: CDR1 LNHNV, CDR2 YYDKDF (reference sequence). The CDR3 loop is CATSRVRQGARGYTF. CDR3 nucleotide sequence: TGTGCCACCAGCAGAGTGAGACAGGGGGCGAGAGGCTACACCTTC.

The chain joins TRBV11-3 to TRBJ2-2; TRBD2 might be the D (5 bases). The CDR3 length is 17 residues. Looked up from germline, CDR1 is SGHNT and CDR2 is YENEEA. V lost 7 bases and J lost 6, with 24 bases in between. The CDR3 DNA reads TGTGCCAGCACCAAAGGAGATTCTAGCTTCGGGGCCGGGGAGCTGTTTTTT. Protein sequence: CASTKGDSSFGAGELFF.

This clone was detected only once. This probably arose from a read error, given a far larger clone one base away. V and J are TRBV30 and TRBJ1-1; tentatively, D is TRBD1 (6 bases). This CDR3 contains 11 residues. Germline loops: CDR1 GTSNPN, CDR2 SVGIG (reference sequence). The CDR3 here is CAWTRGGMALF. DNA for the CDR3: TGTGCCTGGACAAGGGGGGGAATGGCTCTCTTT.

Notes on this clone: This same CDR3 is encoded by further DNA sequences in the sample. V and J are TRBV30 and TRBJ1-4; the match to TRBD1 covers 7 bases. CDR1 and CDR2 (germline): GTSNPN, SVGIG (reference sequence). V lost 8 bases to trimming and J lost 6 bases; unmatched junction nucleotides: 12. The CDR3 extends over 14 amino acids. The CDR3: CAREDRTGDEKLFF. DNA for the CDR3: TGTGCCCGTGAGGACCGTACAGGGGATGAAAAACTGTTTTTT. The complete variable domain, with remaining parts taken from reference TRBV30 and TRBJ1-4, reads SQTIHQWPATLVQPVGSPLSLECTVEGTSNPNLYWYRQAAGRGLQLLFYSVGIGQISSEVPQNLSASRPQDRQFILSSKKLLLSDSGFYLCAREDRTGDEKLFFGSGTQLSVL.

This clone has at least ten counts. The chain combines TRBV5-1 with TRBJ2-5, with D possibly being TRBD2 (5 bases). V shed 0 bases and J shed 9 bases, with 21 bases lying between them. This CDR3 has 16 amino acids. From germline, CDR1 is SGHRS and CDR2 YFSETQ. The CDR3 DNA reads TGCGCCAGCAGCTTGGGCGTTCGAGACGGAGGCTTGGCCCAGTACTTC. This translates into CASSLGVRDGGLAQYF.

The CDR3 bases are TGTGCCAGCTCACCACGAGCTTTGGATGGCTACACCTTC. The encoded protein is CASSPRALDGYTF. The chain has TRBV18 and TRBJ1-2, with D uncertain. Trimming left V 1 base short and J 6 bases short, with 9 bases between. The CDR3 has 13 amino acids. Germline V gene data show CDR1 as KGHSH and CDR2 as LQKENI.

This clone was found a few times. J is TRBJ1-2 and V is TRBV6-1; D might be TRBD1 (5 bases). Trimming stripped 6 bases from V and 8 bases from J, with 16 bases between. The CDR3 covers 13 residues. The germline V gene has CDR1 MNHNS and CDR2 SASEGT. DNA of the CDR3: TGTGCCAGCAGGGAAACGGGGGAGGGAGGCTACACCTTC. This gives the protein CASRETGEGGYTF.

This chain joins TRBV7-9 and TRBJ2-1; TRBD2 matches at 7 bases. CDR3 length equals 15 residues. Looked up from germline, CDR1 is SEHNR and CDR2 is FQNEAQ (reference sequence). The junction had 6 bases not matched to a gene; V was cut back by 5 bases and J by 2 bases. The CDR3 sequence: CASSQGGSPYNEQFF. CDR3 sequence (DNA): TGTGCCAGCAGCCAAGGCGGGAGCCCCTACAATGAGCAGTTCTTC.

The V gene is TRBV9, the J gene TRBJ2-1; TRBD2 is a possible D gene (7 bases). CDR3 size: 15 residues. Germline V gene lookup returns CDR1 SGDLS and CDR2 YYNGEE. V gave up 0 bases and J gave up 3 bases, with 10 bases separating them. For the CDR3, the DNA is TGTGCCAGCAGCGTAGAGGGGGGGTTCTACAATGAGCAGTTCTTC. Translated: CASSVEGGFYNEQFF.

Comments on this clone: It differs at one base from a far larger clone, so likely a read error. This chain connects TRBV6-1 to TRBJ2-5, with 12 nucleotides matching TRBD2. The DNA matches TRBJ2-7 better at its end, which makes the J call doubtful. This CDR3 is built from 15 residues. Germline assignment: CDR1 MNHNS and CDR2 SASEGT. The CDR3 sequence: CDSSEGLAGSYEQYF. The DNA for the CDR3 is TGTGACAGCAGTGAAGGACTAGCGGGATCCTACGAGCAGTACTTC.

This rearrangement joins TRBV4-1 to TRBJ2-2, with D unresolved. Between the trimmed V and J ends, which lost 1 base and 0 bases, there was a span of 9 bases. The CDR3 covers 16 residues. Germline loops: CDR1 MGHRA, CDR2 YSYEKL. CDR3 loop: CASSQAIGANTGELFF. The CDR3 region has the DNA TGCGCCAGCAGCCAAGCTATCGGCGCGAACACCGGGGAGCTGTTTTTT.

The chain couples TRBV9 to TRBJ2-1; 11 bases line up with TRBD2. The CDR3 totals 15 residues. CDR1 is SGDLS, CDR2 YYNGEE, per germline. J lost 8 bases, V lost 4 bases, and 8 bases had no gene match. The DNA of the CDR3 is TGTGCCAGCAGCCCACCTAGCGGGAGGCCGGATGAGCAGTTCTTC. This encodes CASSPPSGRPDEQFF.

V gene TRBV6-5 combines with J gene TRBJ2-7; weak D call: TRBD1 (5 bases). Trimming took 2 bases from V and 4 from J, leaving 12 bases between them. CDR1 is MNHEY, CDR2 SVGAGI, per germline. This CDR3 has 14 residues. CDR3 sequence reads: CASSYQTQGYEQYF. The CDR3 nucleotides read TGTGCCAGCAGTTACCAGACCCAGGGTTACGAGCAGTACTTC.

V and J are TRBV18 and TRBJ2-7, with D uncertain. This CDR3 contains 13 residues. Trimming removed 2 bases from V and 5 bases from J, with 10 bases in between. Looked up from germline, CDR1 is KGHSH and CDR2 is LQKENI. CDR3 coding DNA: TGTGCCAGCTCACCAGCAAGTTCCCACGAGCAGTACTTC. Protein product: CASSPASSHEQYF.

The chain links TRBV11-2 to TRBJ2-1, with 8 positions matching TRBD2. The J segment lost 2 bases and the V segment lost 1 base, leaving 7 bases of the junction unmatched. This CDR3 is built from 17 residues. The germline CDR1 and CDR2 sequences are SGHAT and FQNNGV. CDR3 residues: CASSLVISGTPYNEQFF. DNA of the CDR3: TGTGCCAGCAGCTTAGTGATTAGCGGGACCCCCTACAATGAGCAGTTCTTC.

V and J are TRBV7-9 and TRBJ1-5; D is perhaps TRBD1 (5 bases). The V end was cut by 3 bases, the J end by 5 bases, with 14 bases between. This CDR3 is 15 amino acids long. In germline, CDR1 is SEHNR, CDR2 FQNEAQ (reference sequence). The CDR3, as DNA: TGTGCCAGCAGCTTCTTAGGGGAAGTGGATCAGCCCCAGCATTTT. This translates into CASSFLGEVDQPQHF.